A selection of T cell receptor beta chains follows, all from one sample in a study of CD8 T cells in ankylosing spondylitis. Each CDR3 protein is one row after TCRdb ran MiXCR on the 5' RACE reads. The sample yields 200,000 or so distinct CDR3 sequences, 18% seen once. Sequencing was done on a sample of blood, either unsorted or a sorted T cell fraction (not recorded which). The receptors stem from a male donor under 30 with ankylosing spondylitis or in good health (not recorded which). The CDR3 runs from the conserved cysteine through the conserved F or W. The D gene is left open where the match is weak. Some rows have no size entry. The others give once, few or many, or a class for an expanded clone.

len | j_gene | abundance | v_gene | d_gene | CDR3nt | CDR3aa
14 | TRBJ1-4 | many | TRBV5-1 | NA | TGCGCCAGCAGCTCGGGGGAGGGATACGAAAAACTGTTTTTT | CASSSGEGYEKLFF
13 | TRBJ1-2 | NA | TRBV7-6 | NA | TGTGCCAGCAGCTTAGCGGCAGACTATGGCTACACCTTC | CASSLAADYGYTF
14 | TRBJ2-1 | NA | TRBV10-3 | NA | TGTGCCGTTACTACAGGGAGGGTATACAATGAGCAGTTCTTC | CAVTTGRVYNEQFF
16 | TRBJ2-1 | few | TRBV4-2 | TRBD1 | TGTGCCAGCAGCTACAGCCGGGACAGAAGCTCCAATGAGCAGTTCTTC | CASSYSRDRSSNEQFF
13 | TRBJ2-3 | many | TRBV4-3 | NA | TGCGCCAGCAGCCAAGGTGGTGGGGATACGCAGTATTTT | CASSQGGGDTQYF
13 | TRBJ2-2 | many | TRBV30 | TRBD1 | TGTGCCTGGGGACAGGGGGACACCGGGGAGCTGTTTTTT | CAWGQGDTGELFF
17 | TRBJ2-3 | many | TRBV4-1 | TRBD1 | TGCGCCAGCAGCCAACCTCCGGGACAGGGGAACACAGATACGCAGTATTTT | CASSQPPGQGNTDTQYF
17 | TRBJ2-1 | many | TRBV30 | NA | TGTGCCTGGAGTGTCGGGGGATTCTCCCCAGGGGACAATGAGCAGTTCTTC | CAWSVGGFSPGDNEQFF
19 | TRBJ2-1 | many | TRBV4-2 | TRBD2 | TGTGCCAGCAGCCAGGACCCCGGGGGACTAGCGATCTCCCCGCATGAGCAGTTCTTC | CASSQDPGGLAISPHEQFF
20 | TRBJ2-1 | many | TRBV29-1 | TRBD2 | TGCAGCGTTGAAGACCCACAGCTGCAGCGGGAGTTTTTGGCATCGGATGAGCAGTTCTTC | CSVEDPQLQREFLASDEQFF
23 | TRBJ2-3 | many | TRBV7-9 | TRBD2 | TGTGCCAGCAGCTTCCCCCCTGCGCCAGGGACTAGCGGGAGGAGGGTGAACACAGATACGCAGTATTTT | CASSFPPAPGTSGRRVNTDTQYF
17 | TRBJ2-2 | few | TRBV2 | NA | TGTGCCAGCAGGACGAGCAGGGAGTATGCCCTCCCGGGGGAGCTGTTTTTT | CASRTSREYALPGELFF
14 | TRBJ2-1 | NA | TRBV20-1 | TRBD2 | TGCAGTGTGGCTAGCGGGAGCTCCTACAATGAGCAGTTCTTC | CSVASGSSYNEQFF
10 | TRBJ1-2 | NA | TRBV29-1 | NA | TGCAGCGTTGTAGCCAATGGCTACACCTTC | CSVVANGYTF
14 | TRBJ2-1 | many | TRBV12-3/TRBV12-4 | NA | TGTGCCAGCAGGCCCCCCGGGCGTTTTTTAGAGCAGTTCTTC | CASRPPGRFLEQFF
11 | TRBJ1-3 | many | TRBV10-3 | NA | TGTGCCATCACGGGAGGAGACACCATATATTTT | CAITGGDTIYF
15 | TRBJ2-5 | many | TRBV11-2 | NA | TGTGCCAGCAGCTTCAGACAGGCCACCCAAGAGACCCAGTACTTC | CASSFRQATQETQYF
15 | TRBJ1-2 | many | TRBV15 | TRBD1 | TGTGCCACCAGGATAGGGACAGGGGCATCGGATGGCTACACCTTC | CATRIGTGASDGYTF
15 | TRBJ2-1 | many | TRBV7-6 | NA | TGTGCCAGCAGCCAAGACAGGTGGGGGGACAATGAGCAGTTCTTC | CASSQDRWGDNEQFF
15 | TRBJ1-3 | NA | TRBV5-1 | NA | TGCGCCAGCAGCTCACGGTCGGCCTCTGGAAACACCATATATTTT | CASSSRSASGNTIYF
18 | TRBJ2-6 | many | TRBV11-2 | NA | TGTGCCAGCAGCTCCTGGTCGACGGAATTGTGGGGGGCCAACGTCCTGACTTTC | CASSSWSTELWGANVLTF
16 | TRBJ1-1 | few | TRBV19 | TRBD1 | TGTGCCAGTAGTTTATCGACAGGGGGCATGAACACTGAAGCTTTCTTT | CASSLSTGGMNTEAFF
13 | TRBJ2-3 | NA | TRBV27 | NA | TGTGCCAGCAGTTACCGACCCTCGCTAGGGCAGTATTTT | CASSYRPSLGQYF
13 | TRBJ2-5 | NA | TRBV15 | NA | TGTGCCACCAGCAGTCTTAAGCGGGAGACCCAGTACTTC | CATSSLKRETQYF
14 | TRBJ1-2 | many | TRBV27 | TRBD1 | TGTGCCAGCAGTTTAGTAGGGGGCGATTATGGCTACACCTTC | CASSLVGGDYGYTF
14 | TRBJ2-1 | many | TRBV2 | TRBD2 | TGTGCCAGCACCACGGGACTAGCGGGAAATGAGCAGTTCTTC | CASTTGLAGNEQFF
13 | TRBJ1-6 | few | TRBV30 | NA | TGTGCCTGGAGTGACCTTGGGAATTCACCCCTCCACTTT | CAWSDLGNSPLHF
13 | TRBJ2-1 | many | TRBV29-1 | NA | TGCAGCGTTGATTCCGTAGACAACAATGAGCAGTTCTTC | CSVDSVDNNEQFF
14 | TRBJ2-1 | few | TRBV20-1 | TRBD2 | TGCAGTGCTAGTAGACTAGCGGGAGGTAGTGAGCAGTTCTTC | CSASRLAGGSEQFF
14 | TRBJ2-2 | many | TRBV6-5 | NA | TGTGCCACCAAGGAGGACGCGAACACCGGGGAGCTGTTTTTT | CATKEDANTGELFF
15 | TRBJ2-5 | many | TRBV10-3 | NA | TGTGCCATCTCGGACGGGGGAGTACTGGGAGAGACCCAGTACTTC | CAISDGGVLGETQYF
16 | TRBJ2-3 | many | TRBV6-2/TRBV6-3 | NA | TGTGCCAGCAGTTACCAGGGGAGATTAGGCACAGATACGCAGTATTTT | CASSYQGRLGTDTQYF
15 | TRBJ2-5 | many | TRBV6-2/TRBV6-3 | NA | TGTGCCAGCAGTTCAAAACAGGTGATCCAAGAGACCCAGTACTTC | CASSSKQVIQETQYF
13 | TRBJ2-5 | many | TRBV5-5 | NA | TGTGCCAGCAGCCGGCCGGGGCTGGAGACCCAGTACTTC | CASSRPGLETQYF
14 | TRBJ2-1 | many | TRBV18 | TRBD2 | TGTGCCAGCGCGAGACCGGGAGGGGTACTTGAGCAGTTCTTC | CASARPGGVLEQFF
15 | TRBJ1-2 | many | TRBV11-2 | NA | TGTGCCAGCAGCCGCCAAGGGGGGCTGAGCTATGGCTACACCTTC | CASSRQGGLSYGYTF
15 | TRBJ1-4 | NA | TRBV20-1 | NA | TGCAGTGCCACGACAGGCTCCTCGACTAATGAAAAACTGTTTTTT | CSATTGSSTNEKLFF
14 | TRBJ2-2 | many | TRBV6-1 | NA | TGTGCCACTCAGGGTCCTACGGGGACCGGGGAGCTGTTTTTT | CATQGPTGTGELFF
13 | TRBJ1-2 | many | TRBV20-1 | NA | TGCAGTGTCCTGGGACGGATAAACTATGGCTACACCTTC | CSVLGRINYGYTF
15 | TRBJ2-7 | NA | TRBV29-1 | TRBD2 | TGCAGCGTTGAGGATGAGCGGGAGTGGTCCTACGAGCAGTACTTC | CSVEDEREWSYEQYF
14 | TRBJ2-1 | many | TRBV6-6 | NA | TGTGCCAGCAGACTCGCACAGGGTGGGAATGAGCAGTTCTTC | CASRLAQGGNEQFF
11 | TRBJ2-1 | many | TRBV19 | TRBD1 | TGTGCCACACAGGGGTACAATGAGCAGTTCTTC | CATQGYNEQFF
16 | TRBJ2-3 | many | TRBV5-6 | TRBD2 | TGTGCCAGCAGCTTGAGGCTAGCGGGAGGCACAGATACGCAGTATTTT | CASSLRLAGGTDTQYF
12 | TRBJ2-2 | many | TRBV27 | NA | TGTGCCAGCAGTTTCGCCACCGGGGAGCTGTTTTTT | CASSFATGELFF
16 | TRBJ2-3 | many | TRBV7-8 | TRBD1 | TGTGCCAGCAGCTTAGTCAGGGGGCAACTCACAGATACGCAGTATTTT | CASSLVRGQLTDTQYF
11 | TRBJ2-7 | many | TRBV28 | NA | TGTGCCAGCAAGACAGCCTACGAGCAGTACTTC | CASKTAYEQYF
19 | TRBJ1-6 | many | TRBV7-8 | TRBD1 | TGTGCCAGCAGCTTAGATGAGATGTGGACAGGGGTACTAAATTCACCCCTCCACTTT | CASSLDEMWTGVLNSPLHF
15 | TRBJ2-1 | NA | TRBV5-4 | NA | TGTGCCAGCAGCGCGGGACTGCTCTCTAACAATGAGCAGTTCTTC | CASSAGLLSNNEQFF
14 | TRBJ2-7 | many | TRBV5-1 | TRBD2 | TGCGCCAGCAGCTTGTTCGGGGGGAGCTACGAGCAGTACTTC | CASSLFGGSYEQYF
11 | TRBJ2-3 | NA | TRBV19 | NA | TGTGCCAGTAGTATAGGGGACACGCAGTATTTT | CASSIGDTQYF
12 | TRBJ2-4 | few | TRBV29-1 | NA | TGCAGCGTACAGCAAGCCAAAAACATTCAGTACTTC | CSVQQAKNIQYF
15 | TRBJ2-5 | many | TRBV5-1 | TRBD2 | TGCGCCAGCACCCAGACTAGCGGGAGGAGCGAGACCCAGTACTTC | CASTQTSGRSETQYF
15 | TRBJ2-5 | many | TRBV6-4 | NA | TGTGCCAGCAGGACCGGGACAATTTCTCAAGAGACCCAGTACTTC | CASRTGTISQETQYF
14 | TRBJ2-2 | many | TRBV9 | NA | TGTGCCAGCAGCGTAGCTGTAAACACCGGGGAGCTGTTTTTT | CASSVAVNTGELFF
16 | TRBJ2-1 | many | TRBV5-1 | NA | TGCGCCAGCAGCGTTAGTGGCGGGACTGGCCTTAATGAGCAGTTCTTC | CASSVSGGTGLNEQFF
13 | TRBJ2-7 | many | TRBV15 | NA | TGTGCCACCCGGGCTAGCGATAAATACGAGCAGTACTTC | CATRASDKYEQYF
16 | TRBJ2-1 | many | TRBV5-1 | TRBD2 | TGCGCCAGCAGCCCCCTCTGGGCGGGAGGGGGCAATGAGCAGTTCTTC | CASSPLWAGGGNEQFF
15 | TRBJ2-3 | many | TRBV11-3 | NA | TGTGCCAGCAGCCCCCTGAGGGGAATTTCAGATACGCAGTATTTT | CASSPLRGISDTQYF
15 | TRBJ1-4 | many | TRBV2 | NA | TGTGCCAGCAGTGCAGGAGCACTACAGGACGAAAAACTGTTTTTT | CASSAGALQDEKLFF